This TCR beta chain was documented in a study of shared T cell receptors in the human thymus. This table comes from immunoSEQ multiplex PCR, and its TCRdb copy is limited to in-frame clones, with some not included. The table shows 500,000 to 550,000 clones, with about 84% occurring only once. This clone turned up a few times. The length of the CDR3 is 13 residues. From germline, CDR1 is MDHEN and CDR2 SYDVKM. The V end lost 2 bases, the J end lost 6 bases, and 11 bases lay between the germline ends. This sample also belongs to another study, concerning human thymus T cells.

V gene TRBV28 combines with J gene TRBJ2-7, with D maybe TRBD2 (5 bases). The source material was thymocytes. This receptor was taken from a boy less than two years old with a congenital heart defect. As DNA, the CDR3 is TGTGCCAGCAGTTTACGAGGGTTTGGCGAGCAGTACTTC. Translation gives CASSLRGFGEQYF.